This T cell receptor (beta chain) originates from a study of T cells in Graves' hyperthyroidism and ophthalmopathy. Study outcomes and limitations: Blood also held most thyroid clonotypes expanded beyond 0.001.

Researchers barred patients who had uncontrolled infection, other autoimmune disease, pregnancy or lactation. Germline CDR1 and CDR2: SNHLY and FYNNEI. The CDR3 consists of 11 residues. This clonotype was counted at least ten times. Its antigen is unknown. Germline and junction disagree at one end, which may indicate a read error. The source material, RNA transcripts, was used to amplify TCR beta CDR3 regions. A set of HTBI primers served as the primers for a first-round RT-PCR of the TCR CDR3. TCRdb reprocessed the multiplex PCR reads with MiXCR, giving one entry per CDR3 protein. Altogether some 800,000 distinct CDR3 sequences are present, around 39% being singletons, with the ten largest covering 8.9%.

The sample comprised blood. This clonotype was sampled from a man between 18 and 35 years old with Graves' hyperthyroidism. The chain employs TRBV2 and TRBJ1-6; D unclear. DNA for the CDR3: TGTGCCAGCAGTATCTCGGACCCAGTTTCTTTT. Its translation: CASSISDPVSF.